Listed below are T cell receptor beta chains from one sample, sequenced in a study of identifying expanded T cells in peripheral blood. Measured with immunoSEQ multiplex PCR; TCRdb has only the in-frame clones, and not every one. The table lists around 120,000 clones, approximately 86% of them singletons. Input material: blood. The receptors shown here come from a person aged 18 to 75 in good health. Each CDR3 is given with its conserved first and last residue. The D gene is left open where the match is weak. Rows may omit the clone size; those that give it use once, few, many or a size class.

>TRBD1|NA|TRBJ1-1|TRBV6-5
CASSSTGWTEAFF
TGTGCCAGCAGTTCGACAGGGTGGACTGAAGCTTTCTTT
>TRBD1|NA|TRBJ2-7|TRBV4-3
CASSQTDRGGEQYF
TGCGCCAGCAGCCAAACGGACAGGGGAGGCGAGCAGTACTTC
>TRBD1|NA|TRBJ2-3|TRBV7-3
CASSLAGQGGNTQYF
TGTGCCAGCAGCTTGGCTGGACAGGGGGGGAATACGCAGTATTTT
>NA|NA|TRBJ2-7|TRBV10-3
CAIKTASSYEQYF
TGTGCCATAAAGACAGCTAGCTCCTACGAGCAGTACTTC
>TRBD1|NA|TRBJ1-1|TRBV7-3
CASSLYQGVRNTEAFF
TGTGCCAGCAGCTTATACCAGGGGGTAAGGAACACTGAAGCTTTCTTT
>NA|NA|TRBJ1-2|TRBV18
CASSPMRANYGYTF
TGTGCCAGCTCACCAATGCGGGCCAACTATGGCTACACCTTC
>NA|NA|TRBJ2-1|TRBV29-1
CSVGGEGNEQFF
TGCAGCGTCGGGGGAGAGGGGAATGAGCAGTTCTTC
>NA|NA|TRBJ1-5|TRBV9
CASSGGLFNQPQHF
TGTGCCAGCAGCGGGGGACTTTTCAATCAGCCCCAGCATTTT
>NA|NA|TRBJ1-2|TRBV11-2
CASSLGPDYGYTF
TGTGCCAGCAGCTTGGGCCCGGATTATGGCTACACCTTC
>NA|NA|TRBJ1-1|TRBV28
CASTTGYLVGAFF
TGTGCCAGCACCACGGGTTACCTAGTCGGAGCTTTCTTT
>TRBD1|NA|TRBJ2-6|TRBV18
CASSPRQGDSGANVLTF
TGTGCCAGCTCACCCCGACAGGGAGACTCTGGGGCCAACGTCCTGACTTTC
>NA|NA|TRBJ2-7|TRBV7-8
CASSLEAGLVQYF
TGTGCCAGCAGCTTAGAGGCGGGGTTAGTGCAGTACTTC
>NA|NA|TRBJ1-5|TRBV6-6
CASSYDSNQPQHF
TGTGCCAGCAGTTATGACAGCAATCAGCCCCAGCATTTT
>NA|NA|TRBJ1-3|TRBV19
CASSIVSHPADSGNTIYF
TGTGCCAGTAGTATAGTTTCTCACCCAGCGGACTCTGGAAACACCATATATTTT
>NA|NA|TRBJ2-1|TRBV27
CASSPGVSYNEQFF
TGTGCCAGCAGCCCCGGGGTCAGCTACAATGAGCAGTTCTTC
>NA|few|TRBJ1-1|TRBV5-3
CAARGTGATEAFF
TGTGCCGCTCGGGGTACGGGGGCCACTGAAGCTTTCTTT
>TRBD1|NA|TRBJ2-7|TRBV7-2
CASSLAGGGYEQYF
TGTGCCAGCAGCTTAGCAGGGGGCGGGTACGAGCAGTACTTC
>TRBD2|once|TRBJ2-1|TRBV27
CASSLLGGSNEQFF
TGTGCCAGCAGTTTATTAGGCGGGAGCAATGAGCAGTTCTTC
>NA|NA|TRBJ2-3|TRBV9
CASSVGRSDGTDTQYF
TGTGCCAGCAGCGTAGGAAGGAGCGATGGCACAGATACGCAGTATTTT
>TRBD2|NA|TRBJ2-2|TRBV5-1
CASSLARLAGTGELFF
TGCGCCAGCAGCTTGGCTCGACTAGCTGGTACCGGGGAGCTGTTTTTT
>NA|once|TRBJ2-3|TRBV10-3
CAIGTDTQYF
TGTGCCATCGGGACAGATACGCAGTATTTT
>NA|NA|TRBJ2-7|TRBV5-4
CASSLPASESYEQYF
TGTGCCAGCAGCCTGCCGGCTAGCGAATCCTACGAGCAGTACTTC
>NA|NA|TRBJ2-5|TRBV18
CASSLLQAQETQYF
TGTGCCAGCTCACTATTACAGGCCCAAGAGACCCAGTACTTC
>NA|NA|TRBJ1-2|TRBV29-1
CSVESTGLGYTF
TGCAGCGTTGAATCGACAGGCCTTGGCTACACCTTC
>NA|NA|TRBJ2-1|TRBV21-1
CASSKKLARNEQFF
TGTGCCAGCAGCAAAAAACTAGCGAGGAATGAGCAGTTCTTC
>NA|NA|TRBJ2-5|TRBV6-5
CASSPGRQETQYF
TGTGCCAGCAGCCCGGGACGGCAAGAGACCCAGTACTTC
>NA|NA|TRBJ2-1|TRBV5-8
CASSSLGGTYNEQFF
TGTGCCAGCAGCTCCCTAGGAGGGACTTACAATGAGCAGTTCTTC
>TRBD1|NA|TRBJ1-2|TRBV6-6
CASSWGQADGYTF
TGTGCCAGCAGTTGGGGACAGGCGGATGGCTACACCTTC
>TRBD1|NA|TRBJ1-2|TRBV7-9
CASSWSDRGSGGYTF
TGTGCCAGCAGCTGGAGTGACAGGGGATCCGGTGGCTACACCTTC
>NA|NA|TRBJ1-1|TRBV5-6
CASSLALGQGGVNTEAFF
TGTGCCAGCAGCTTGGCCCTCGGGCAGGGAGGGGTGAACACTGAAGCTTTCTTT
>NA|NA|TRBJ1-4|TRBV27
CASSLNGQIATNEKLFF
TGTGCCAGCAGTTTGAATGGACAGATTGCAACTAATGAAAAACTGTTTTTT
>TRBD1|NA|TRBJ1-1|TRBV29-1
CSVEQGGTEAFF
TGCAGCGTTGAACAGGGGGGCACTGAAGCTTTCTTT
>TRBD1|few|TRBJ2-1|TRBV2
CARTTGTGSNEQFF
TGTGCCAGAACCACCGGGACAGGTTCTAATGAGCAGTTCTTC
>TRBD1|few|TRBJ1-5|TRBV10-3
CAISEGGTGNQPQHF
TGTGCCATCAGTGAGGGGGGGACAGGTAATCAGCCCCAGCATTTT
>NA|once|TRBJ1-1|TRBV18
CASSPHPYGRDSEAFF
TGTGCCAGCTCACCACATCCTTACGGGAGGGACTCTGAAGCTTTCTTT
>TRBD1|NA|TRBJ2-3|TRBV5-1
CATRTGSSTDTQYF
TGCGCCACCAGGACAGGGTCTAGCACAGATACGCAGTATTTT